Below are 24 T cell receptor beta chains sequenced from a single sample in a study of OX40 agonist ivuxolimab in advanced cancers. Measured with immunoSEQ multiplex PCR; TCRdb has only the in-frame clones, and not every one. The sample has 53,000 or so clones; over 85% are singletons. The specimen was CD4+ or CD8+ T cells sorted from blood, collected in a trial of the OX40 agonist ivuxolimab. The receptors derive from an adult with an advanced solid tumor such as melanoma, head and neck, liver or kidney cancer.

This clone was observed a single time. J is TRBJ2-1 and V is TRBV13, with 10 bases lining up with TRBD1. Germline V CDR1 and CDR2: PRHDT, FYEKMQ (reference sequence). The CDR3 is 13 amino acids. Losses at the gene ends were 5 bases for V and 10 bases for J; bases not matched to a gene: 5. Written as DNA, the CDR3 is TGTGCCAGCAGCCCGACAGGGGGCAACGAGCAGTTCTTC. Its protein product is CASSPTGGNEQFF.

Only a few counts were recorded for this clone. The chain links TRBV19 to TRBJ1-5; unclear D gene. Germline CDR1 reads LNHDA; CDR2 reads SQIVND (reference sequence). CDR3 length: 13 amino acids. V dropped 2 bases and J dropped 4 bases, with 6 bases sitting between them. Here the CDR3 DNA reads TGTGCCAGTAGTATAACCCCTAATCAGCCCCAGCATTTT. Protein product: CASSITPNQPQHF.

The chain employs TRBV5-6 and TRBJ2-5; D may be TRBD2 (6 bases). Germline V CDR1 and CDR2: SGHDT, YYEEEE. The CDR3 runs to 13 residues. Trimming removed 6 bases from V and 2 bases from J, with 11 bases in between. This CDR3 is CASKSGLQETQYF. CDR3 coding DNA: TGTGCCAGCAAGAGCGGGTTACAAGAGACCCAGTACTTC.

The chain is built from TRBV6-5 and TRBJ2-7, with 8 positions matching TRBD1. The trim removed 4 bases at V and 6 bases at J, leaving 11 bases unmatched. This CDR3 contains 15 residues. Germline CDR1 and CDR2: MNHEY and SVGAGI. Written as DNA, the CDR3 is TGTGCCAGCAGTTCCGGACAGGGTGGAAGGGGCGAGCAGTACTTC. Translation: CASSSGQGGRGEQYF.

V gene TRBV5-6 combines with J gene TRBJ1-4, with TRBD1 matching 7 bases. Germline V gene data show CDR1 as SGHDT and CDR2 as YYEEEE. The V gene end was trimmed by 4 bases and the J gene end by 1 base; junction bases not matched to a gene: 7. This CDR3 is 16 amino acids long. CDR3 sequence: CASSPLRTGTNEKLFF. The CDR3 nucleotides are TGTGCCAGCAGCCCCCTCCGGACAGGAACTAATGAAAAACTGTTTTTT. The whole variable domain, filled in from reference TRBV5-6 and TRBJ1-4, reads DAGVTQSPTHLIKTRGQQVTLRCSPKSGHDTVSWYQQALGQGPQFIFQYYEEEERQRGNFPDRFSGHQFPNYSSELNVNALLLGDSALYLCASSPLRTGTNEKLFFGSGTQLSVL.

This rearrangement joins TRBV4-3 to TRBJ1-1; possible D gene TRBD1, 5 bases. CDR3 size: 16 residues. The V gene's germline CDR1 is LGHNA and CDR2 YSLEER. With 0 bases removed from V and 0 bases from J, the gap between germline ends came to 11 bases. CDR3 sequence: CASSQDQVRVNTEAFF. CDR3 nucleotide sequence: TGCGCCAGCAGCCAAGATCAGGTCAGGGTGAACACTGAAGCTTTCTTT.

The CDR3 DNA is TGTGCCAGCAGCTTATACCCGGGTGGAAACACCATATATTTT. This codes for CASSLYPGGNTIYF. The V gene is TRBV7-3, the J gene TRBJ1-3; D not resolved. The length of the CDR3 is 14 residues. Germline CDR1 reads SGHTA; CDR2 reads FQGTGA. V lost 2 bases and J 3 bases, leaving 8 bases between the germline ends.

CDR3 in amino acids: CASSSLRGRNTEAFF. The CDR3 coding sequence is TGTGCCAGCAGTTCCCTTCGGGGGCGGAACACTGAAGCTTTCTTT. The chain combines TRBV6-5 with TRBJ1-1; D perhaps matches TRBD1 (6 bases). The CDR3 is made up of 15 amino acids. Germline loops: CDR1 MNHEY, CDR2 SVGAGI. V was shortened by 4 bases and J by 1 base, with 13 bases between the two germline ends.

This sequence joins TRBV9 and TRBJ2-5; tentative D call: TRBD1 (7 bases). Germline CDR1 reads SGDLS; CDR2 reads YYNGEE. The V end was cut by 0 bases, the J end by 0 bases, with 15 bases between. This CDR3 comprises 17 residues. In nucleotides, the CDR3 is TGTGCCAGCAGCGTAGCGGCGGGACAGACGTACCAAGAGACCCAGTACTTC. Protein product: CASSVAAGQTYQETQYF.

The chain carries TRBV4-3 and TRBJ1-3, with D uncertain. The germline V gene encodes CDR1 LGHNA and CDR2 YSLEER. This CDR3 spans 17 amino acids. Trimming shortened V by 1 base and J by 0 bases, and 13 bases separated the two germline ends. The CDR3 region is CASSQVGALGSGNTIYF. The CDR3 nucleotides are TGCGCCAGCAGCCAAGTGGGCGCGTTAGGCTCTGGAAACACCATATATTTT.

V and J are TRBV9 and TRBJ2-7; 12 positions agree with TRBD2. This CDR3 is 15 amino acids long. V lost 4 bases, J lost 5 bases, and 7 bases stayed unmatched. CDR1 is SGDLS and CDR2 is YYNGEE in the germline V gene. The CDR3 DNA reads as TGTGCCAGCAGCTTCTCCGGACTAGCGGGAAACGAGCAGTACTTC. Residues: CASSFSGLAGNEQYF. Looking up the rest from reference TRBV9 and TRBJ2-7 gives the full variable domain: DSGVTQTPKHLITATGQRVTLRCSPRSGDLSVYWYQQSLDQGLQFLIQYYNGEERAKGNILERFSAQQFPDLHSELNLSSLELGDSALYFCASSFSGLAGNEQYFGPGTRLTVT.

This clone has only a few counts. The chain recombines TRBV5-4 with TRBJ1-2; 9 bases fit TRBD1. CDR3 length: 16 amino acids. The germline V gene encodes CDR1 SGHNT and CDR2 YYREEE (reference sequence). Trimming took 1 base from V and 6 from J; bases not matched to a gene: 10. CDR3: CASSLQQGAGVDGYTF. Written as DNA, the CDR3 is TGTGCCAGCAGCTTGCAACAGGGGGCAGGGGTTGATGGCTACACCTTC.

The chain employs TRBV5-1 and TRBJ2-2; 7 bases match TRBD2. The CDR3 runs to 17 residues. V shed 0 bases, J shed 0 bases, and the junction held 5 bases outside the gene matches. Germline V CDR1 and CDR2: SGHRS, YFSETQ. DNA for the CDR3: TGCGCCAGCAGCTTGGTTGGGACTAACGCGAACACCGGGGAGCTGTTTTTT. As protein: CASSLVGTNANTGELFF.

The sample holds a few counts of this clone. The chain recombines TRBV28 with TRBJ2-1; D perhaps matches TRBD1 (6 bases). The CDR3 has 14 amino acids. Per the germline V gene, CDR1 is MDHEN and CDR2 is SYDVKM. Trimming took off 6 bases at V and 7 bases at J, with 16 bases between the two ends. The CDR3 spells CASSSTGSGNEQFF. CDR3 DNA: TGTGCCAGCAGCTCCACAGGGAGCGGTAATGAGCAGTTCTTC.

The chain carries TRBV10-1 and TRBJ2-7; D not resolved. V lost 2 bases and J lost 3, with 5 bases in between. The CDR3 covers 12 residues. Germline V CDR1 and CDR2: WNHNN, SYGVQD (reference sequence). The CDR3 reads CASSEPGYEQYF. The CDR3 DNA is TGCGCCAGCAGTGAGCCGGGCTACGAGCAGTACTTC.

CDR3 residues: CASSFDGGFETQYF. The CDR3 DNA reads TGTGCCAGCAGTTTCGATGGAGGGTTCGAGACCCAGTACTTC. This rearrangement joins TRBV27 to TRBJ2-5; D might be TRBD2 (6 bases). V was cut by 3 bases and J by 5 bases, with 13 bases left in between. Per the germline V gene, CDR1 is MNHEY and CDR2 is SMNVEV (reference sequence). This CDR3 is 14 amino acids long.

This chain uses TRBV4-1 with TRBJ2-5; D possibly uses TRBD1 or TRBD2 (5 bases each). The V gene's germline CDR1 is MGHRA and CDR2 YSYEKL. This CDR3 has 14 amino acids. Trimming took 1 base from V and 5 from J, leaving 11 bases between them. The DNA of the CDR3 is TGCGCCAGCAGCCAAGCCCAGGGCGGGGAGACCCAGTACTTC. Residues: CASSQAQGGETQYF.

CDR3 amino acids: CASTPRGSPYNEQFF. The CDR3 nucleotides read TGTGCCAGTACCCCCCGGGGGTCCCCCTACAATGAGCAGTTCTTC. V and J are TRBV19 and TRBJ2-1; possible D gene TRBD2, 6 bases. This CDR3 spans 15 amino acids. Deletions cut 7 bases from V and 2 bases from J, with 15 bases between. Germline V gives CDR1 LNHDA, CDR2 SQIVND (reference sequence).

The rearrangement joins TRBV6-5 to TRBJ2-7; D is perhaps TRBD2 (5 bases). Trimming cost V 6 bases and J 3 bases, with 12 bases left between them. The CDR3 length is 13 residues. Germline loops: CDR1 MNHEY, CDR2 SVGAGI. The DNA of the CDR3 is TGTGCCAGCAGCCCCGGCGAGGGCTACGAGCAGTACTTC. This encodes CASSPGEGYEQYF.

The rearrangement joins TRBV7-9 to TRBJ2-1, with TRBD2 as a possible D gene (7 bases). Germline loops: CDR1 SEHNR, CDR2 FQNEAQ (reference sequence). The CDR3 runs 18 residues. V was cut by 5 bases and J by 5 bases, with 25 bases left in between. CDR3 nucleotides: TGTGCCAGCAGCGTCATAGGGGGTAAAGAGCGGGGACACAATGAGCAGTTCTTC. Translated, it gives CASSVIGGKERGHNEQFF.

This chain connects TRBV7-6 to TRBJ2-1; D is undetermined. The CDR3 consists of 12 residues. Per germline, CDR1 SGHVS and CDR2 FNYEAQ. V was cut by 4 bases and J by 10 bases, with 11 bases left in between. CDR3 nucleotides: TGTGCCAGCAGCTATCTGGGAACAGAGCAGTTCTTC. Residues: CASSYLGTEQFF.

The V call is TRBV6-6, the J call TRBJ2-7; 11 bases line up with TRBD1. The germline CDR1 and CDR2 sequences are MNHNY and SVGAGI (reference sequence). The J segment lost 5 bases and the V segment lost 2 bases, leaving 5 bases of the junction unmatched. This CDR3 is 15 amino acids long. DNA for the CDR3: TGTGCCAGCAGTTACCCCGGACAGGGGGCCCACGAGCAGTACTTC. Translated: CASSYPGQGAHEQYF.

This chain links TRBV11-2 with TRBJ2-7; no firm D call. Trimming took off 5 bases at V and 5 bases at J, with 13 bases between the two ends. This CDR3 has 13 amino acids. CDR1 and CDR2 (germline): SGHAT, FQNNGV. DNA for the CDR3: TGTGCCAGCAGCCGCGCTAGGAACCACGAGCAGTACTTC. This encodes CASSRARNHEQYF.

V is TRBV5-6 and J is TRBJ2-7; D is undetermined. The germline gives CDR1 SGHDT, CDR2 YYEEEE. There are 13 residues in the CDR3. The ends were cut back, 4 bases at V and 5 bases at J, with 13 bases in the middle. CDR3 bases: TGTGCCAGCAGCCTACGACGGTATGACGAGCAGTACTTC. The encoded protein is CASSLRRYDEQYF.